This TCR beta chain was recorded in a study of shared clonotypes between healthy human individuals. Splitting of each subset's genomic DNA was done evenly across several immunoSEQ plates. Clones were sequenced by immunoSEQ multiplex PCR, and TCRdb holds only the in-frame ones, with some missing. There are about 380,000 clones in the sample; about 96% occur only once, and about 0.34% lies in the top ten. The CDR3 spans 13 residues. The junction had 5 bases not matched to a gene; V was cut back by 4 bases and J by 8 bases. Germline loops: CDR1 ENHRY, CDR2 SYGVKD. Material for sequencing was memory CD8+ T cells sorted from blood. Subset reported: CD45RO+ cells pooled with CCR7-negative TemRA cells. The origin of this receptor is a man between 25 and 39 years old in good health. V gene TRBV10-3 combines with J gene TRBJ2-1, with 7 bases that match TRBD1. CDR3 nucleotides: TGTGCCATCAGTGGTTTAACAGGGGATGAGCAGTTCTTC. Translated, it gives CAISGLTGDEQFF.